The 13 T cell receptor beta chains below come from one sample, sequenced in a study of shared clonotypes between healthy human individuals. This table comes from immunoSEQ multiplex PCR, and its TCRdb copy is limited to in-frame clones, with some not included. The sample has around 690,000 clones, roughly 88% seen once. Sequencing was carried out using memory CD8+ T cells from PBMCs. Subset here: CD45RO+ cells pooled with CCR7-negative TemRA cells. The source of these receptors is a man aged 18 to 30 in good health. Some clones in this sample may be carry-over from other donors' samples.

J is TRBJ2-1 and V is TRBV9, with TRBD2 identical over 10 bases. This CDR3 has 15 amino acids. Germline loops: CDR1 SGDLS, CDR2 YYNGEE. The ends lost 4 bases at V and 5 bases at J; junction bases unmatched: 6. Here the CDR3 DNA reads TGTGCCAGCAGCTTTAGCGGGAGGCGGGACAATGAGCAGTTCTTC. Its protein product is CASSFSGRRDNEQFF.

CDR3 coding DNA: TGTGCCAGCTCACCAGCAAGAGGGGGAAACACCGGGGAGCTGTTTTTT. This sequence encodes CASSPARGGNTGELFF. The chain joins TRBV18 to TRBJ2-2; TRBD1 might be the D (6 bases). V lost 2 bases, J lost 2 bases, and 12 bases lay in between. The CDR3 runs to 16 residues. The V gene's germline CDR1 is KGHSH and CDR2 LQKENI.

The CDR3 protein is CASSFRVGTPYEQYF. The CDR3 DNA is TGTGCCAGCAGCTTCCGGGTGGGGACCCCCTACGAGCAGTACTTC. This chain uses TRBV5-4 with TRBJ2-7; D assignment may be TRBD1 or TRBD2 (5 bases each). Germline CDR1 SGHNT, CDR2 YYREEE (reference sequence). This CDR3 has 15 residues. V dropped 2 bases and J dropped 2 bases, with 14 bases sitting between them.

A note on this clone: This sample includes further DNA sequences coding for the same CDR3. The chain has TRBV27 and TRBJ1-1; D not resolved. Germline CDR1 MNHEY, CDR2 SMNVEV (reference sequence). V was cut by 5 bases and J by 1 base, with 8 bases left in between. The CDR3 contains 13 residues. CDR3 in DNA: TGTGCCAGCAGTCCCCGGGGGAACACTGAAGCTTTCTTT. It translates to CASSPRGNTEAFF.

The rearrangement joins TRBV27 to TRBJ2-1; no firm D call. V lost 2 bases and J 6 bases, leaving 8 bases between the germline ends. The germline CDR1 and CDR2 sequences are MNHEY and SMNVEV (reference sequence). The CDR3 loop spans 13 amino acids. For the CDR3, the DNA is TGTGCCAGCAGTTTAAGGTCCAGCAATGAGCAGTTCTTC. Its protein is CASSLRSSNEQFF.

This rearrangement joins TRBV6-5 to TRBJ2-7; the match to TRBD1 covers 9 bases. V was pared by 5 bases and J by 4 bases, with 9 bases of the junction left unmatched. This CDR3 is 15 amino acids long. Germline values: CDR1 MNHEY, CDR2 SVGAGI. In nucleotides, the CDR3 is TGTGCCAGCAGTCGGGACAGGGTGGGGGAGTACGAGCAGTACTTC. Encoded protein: CASSRDRVGEYEQYF.

The chain has TRBV20-1 and TRBJ2-3, with D unresolved. The CDR3 is 11 amino acids. CDR1 is DFQATT and CDR2 is SNEGSKA in the germline V gene (reference sequence). CDR3 nucleotide sequence: TGCAGACTCATAGTCGGGGATACGCAGTATTTT. Its protein is CRLIVGDTQYF.

This sequence joins TRBV9 and TRBJ2-1; 9 bases match TRBD1. Per germline, CDR1 SGDLS and CDR2 YYNGEE. Trimming at V came to 0 bases and at J to 5 bases, leaving 6 bases not matched to a gene. This CDR3 is 16 amino acids long. The CDR3 DNA follows: TGTGCCAGCAGCGTAGACTGGACAGGGGATGACAATGAGCAGTTCTTC. Its translation: CASSVDWTGDDNEQFF.

The sample holds one count of this clone. The rearrangement uses TRBV27 and TRBJ2-1, with TRBD1 identical over 8 bases. The CDR3 has 15 residues. V dropped 2 bases and J dropped 7; count of bases not matched to a gene: 7. Per the germline V gene, CDR1 is MNHEY and CDR2 is SMNVEV (reference sequence). The CDR3 nucleotides are TGTGCCAGCAGTTTAGCTTCAGGGGGCCCGAATGAGCAGTTCTTC. Translation: CASSLASGGPNEQFF.

The J gene is TRBJ2-7, the V gene TRBV7-8; D might be TRBD2 (6 bases). Germline lookup yields CDR1 SGHVS and CDR2 FQNEAQ. The length of the CDR3 is 15 residues. V lost 6 bases and J lost 2, with 17 bases in between. DNA of the CDR3: TGTGCCAGCAGGGTAGGGCTAGCGCCACCCTACGAGCAGTACTTC. Its protein is CASRVGLAPPYEQYF.

The CDR3 region is CASSPPEGEIYGYTF. As DNA, the CDR3 is TGTGCCAGCTCACCACCCGAGGGGGAGATCTATGGCTACACCTTC. The V gene is TRBV18, the J gene TRBJ1-2; D possibly corresponds to TRBD1 (6 bases). Per the germline V gene, CDR1 is KGHSH and CDR2 is LQKENI. V dropped 0 bases and J dropped 4 bases, with 12 bases sitting between them. This CDR3 comprises 15 residues.

The chain recombines TRBV28 with TRBJ1-5; tentative D call: TRBD1 (5 bases). The germline V and J ends were trimmed by 2 bases and 7 bases, with 18 bases remaining between them. The CDR3 has 16 residues. The germline gives CDR1 MDHEN, CDR2 SYDVKM. CDR3 region: CASSLRWDGVGQPQHF. Written as DNA, the CDR3 is TGTGCCAGCAGTTTAAGGTGGGACGGGGTAGGACAGCCCCAGCATTTT.

This chain links TRBV28 with TRBJ2-5; D is possibly TRBD2 (8 bases). The CDR3 extends over 22 amino acids. Germline CDR1 MDHEN, CDR2 SYDVKM. The V end was cut by 0 bases, the J end by 5 bases, with 34 bases between. DNA for the CDR3: TGTGCCAGCAGTTTATGGGGAGCGGGGGCTGAAACAGGGGAACCATTGGGGGAGACCCAGTACTTC. It specifies CASSLWGAGAETGEPLGETQYF.